This entry is about one T cell receptor (beta chain). The data were obtained in a study of shared T cell receptors in the human thymus. The V gene lost 4 bases and the J gene lost 0 bases, with 10 bases spanning the gap. Germline CDR1 is WSHSY and CDR2 is SAAADI. CDR3 length equals 14 residues. Profiled with immunoSEQ multiplex PCR; TCRdb holds only in-frame clones, not every one. Of almost 550,000 clones listed, about four fifths are singletons. This sample was shared with a second study, whose subject was human thymus T cells. According to that study: Thymus specimens were resections from corrective heart surgery.

The clonotype was recovered from a boy under three years old with a congenital heart defect. The genes are TRBV10-2 and TRBJ2-7; D unresolved. The sample taken for sequencing was thymocytes. CDR3 in amino acids: CASSGSADSYEQYF. The CDR3 region has the DNA TGCGCCAGCAGTGGGTCGGCGGACTCCTACGAGCAGTACTTC.